This T cell receptor beta chain came from a study of CD8+ T cells in alopecia areata. The study's findings and limits: During tofacitinib treatment, many expanded lesional clones remained in scalp and blood.

On this clone: What it recognizes is unknown.

From germline, CDR1 is GTSNPN and CDR2 SVGIG (reference sequence). V was pared by 5 bases and J by 7 bases, with 11 bases of the junction left unmatched. This CDR3 comprises 15 residues. Treatment described: oral pan-JAK inhibitor, 5-10 mg twice daily. The authors extracted RNA and reverse transcribed it into cDNA as the sequencing template. Profiling relied on immunoSEQ multiplex PCR, and the TCRdb table lists in-frame clones only, not all of them. The sample yields fewer than 250,000 clones, over 40% seen once. The sequences come from CD4+ T cells sorted from blood, collected between weeks 36 and 40, from a patient treated with tofacitinib. The TCR was taken from a human donor with alopecia areata. V and J are TRBV30 and TRBJ2-1; 10 positions agree with TRBD1. The CDR3 nucleotides read TGTGCCTGGGGCCGCGGGACAGGGGTCGGGAATGAGCAGTTCTTC. The encoded protein is CAWGRGTGVGNEQFF.